Listed below are T cell receptor beta chains from one sample, sequenced in a study of blood T cell repertoires in COVID-19. Repertoires were generated with immunoSEQ multiplex PCR, while TCRdb's copy carries only in-frame clones and drops some. There are 97,000 or so clones in the sample; 85% to 90% occur only once, and approximately 2.9% lies in the top ten. The sample was peripheral blood. These receptors were obtained from a man in his fifties or sixties with active or convalescent COVID-19. The CDR3 runs from the conserved cysteine through the conserved F or W. Clone size is given for some rows only: seen once, a few or many times, or a class if the clone is expanded.

CDR3	J	length	V	size
CASTQTDMLEAFF	TRBJ1-1	13	TRBV6-5	NA
CASSLGTILSTDTQYF	TRBJ2-3	16	TRBV3-1/TRBV3-2	NA
CASSGQGSYEQYF	TRBJ2-7	13	TRBV9	NA
CASIIPGDAYGYTF	TRBJ1-2	14	TRBV28	once
CAISEVQGVETQYF	TRBJ2-5	14	TRBV10-3	few
CASATQGRQTYGYTF	TRBJ1-2	15	TRBV6-5	NA
CAWSAGLYEQYF	TRBJ2-7	12	TRBV30	NA
CASSPDRPEEQYF	TRBJ2-7	13	TRBV9	NA
CASSLDRDTEAFF	TRBJ1-1	13	TRBV5-4	NA
CASSSIGQDRGNYGYTF	TRBJ1-2	17	TRBV11-2	NA
CASSEAQGGSGNTIYF	TRBJ1-3	16	TRBV6-1	NA
CASSPRQGANSPLHF	TRBJ1-6	15	TRBV9	NA
CATSATPRLAGGRNEQYF	TRBJ2-7	18	TRBV15	NA
CASRKRTGGLTNYGYTF	TRBJ1-2	17	TRBV2	once
CASSIQGQGGTQYF	TRBJ2-5	14	TRBV7-9	NA